One and the same sample provided the 28 T cell receptor beta chains below, sequenced in a study of cytomegalovirus exposure and HLA in healthy donors. 60 Vbeta and 13 Jbeta primers were used in PCR. Measured with immunoSEQ multiplex PCR; TCRdb has only the in-frame clones, and not every one. In the table there are some 74,000 clones, about three quarters of which are singletons. The source material was PBMCs. Receptors were obtained from a male donor in good health and CMV-seronegative.

This clone was seen a few times. The chain couples TRBV7-2 to TRBJ1-4; D gene uncertain. The CDR3 sequence is 14 residues long. CDR1 SGHTA and CDR2 FQGNSA come from the germline V gene. With 3 bases removed from V and 7 bases from J, the gap between germline ends came to 12 bases. In DNA form, the CDR3 reads TGTGCCAGCAGCTTCGGTCTAACGGGTGAAAAACTGTTTTTT. Translating it yields CASSFGLTGEKLFF.

This clone was picked up a small number of times. The chain recombines TRBV5-6 with TRBJ1-2; D is undetermined. Germline assignment: CDR1 SGHDT and CDR2 YYEEEE. Trimming stripped 3 bases from V and 5 bases from J, with 8 bases between. There are 12 residues in the CDR3. The CDR3 nucleotides read TGTGCCAGCAGCTCAGGACTTTATGGCTACACCTTC. Protein sequence: CASSSGLYGYTF.

The chain employs TRBV7-9 and TRBJ2-3; 7 positions match TRBD1. This CDR3 spans 13 amino acids. The germline V gene has CDR1 SEHNR and CDR2 FQNEAQ (reference sequence). With V trimmed by 5 bases and J by 3 bases, 2 bases remained unmatched. CDR3 residues: CASSRQGTDTQYF. The CDR3 coding sequence is TGTGCCAGCAGCAGACAGGGTACAGATACGCAGTATTTT.

This clone was found a few times. The chain couples TRBV7-9 to TRBJ2-2; 12 nucleotides line up with TRBD1. CDR1 and CDR2 (germline): SEHNR, FQNEAQ (reference sequence). The CDR3 extends over 18 amino acids. V shed 7 bases and J 0 bases; nucleotides not matched to a gene: 9. This CDR3 reads CASTPGQGADANTGELFF. CDR3 DNA sequence: TGTGCCAGCACCCCGGGACAGGGGGCCGATGCGAACACCGGGGAGCTGTTTTTT. Complete variable domain (other parts from reference TRBV7-9 and TRBJ2-2): DTGVSQNPRHKITKRGQNVTFRCDPISEHNRLYWYRQTLGQGPEFLTYFQNEAQLEKSRLLSDRFSAERPKGSFSTLEIQRTEQGDSAMYLCASTPGQGADANTGELFFGEGSRLTVL.

The V call is TRBV5-4, the J call TRBJ2-3; the match to TRBD2 covers 12 bases. Germline lookup yields CDR1 SGHNT and CDR2 YYREEE (reference sequence). The J segment lost 4 bases and the V segment lost 4 bases, leaving 4 bases of the junction unmatched. The CDR3 is made up of 15 amino acids. The chain's CDR3 is CASSQTSGGADTQYF. CDR3 coding DNA: TGTGCCAGCAGCCAGACTAGCGGGGGTGCAGATACGCAGTATTTT.

This rearrangement joins TRBV19 to TRBJ1-4; D is possibly TRBD1 (6 bases). The ends were cut back, 3 bases at V and 8 bases at J, with 13 bases in the middle. Per germline, CDR1 LNHDA and CDR2 SQIVND (reference sequence). This CDR3 is built from 14 residues. The CDR3 protein is CASSIGQGIEKLFF. The CDR3 bases are TGTGCCAGTAGTATTGGGCAGGGGATCGAAAAACTGTTTTTT.

The chain links TRBV21-1 to TRBJ2-7; the table's D call, TRBD1, was not checked against the DNA. TRBV21-1 is assigned pseudogene status. This CDR3 contains 15 residues. In DNA, the CDR3 is TGTGCCAGCAGCAAGGGGACAGGGGGCCGTTTCGAGCAGTACTTC. As protein: CASSKGTGGRFEQYF.

The chain links TRBV7-9 to TRBJ2-7; possibly TRBD2 for D (5 bases). The CDR3 totals 17 residues. Germline V gene data show CDR1 as SEHNR and CDR2 as FQNEAQ (reference sequence). Trimming shortened V by 5 bases and J by 0 bases, and 20 bases separated the two germline ends. The CDR3 sequence: CASSPPVVWRASYEQYF. The CDR3 DNA reads as TGTGCCAGCAGCCCACCGGTCGTCTGGCGGGCCTCCTACGAGCAGTACTTC.

The rearrangement joins TRBV15 to TRBJ1-2; 11 nucleotides match TRBD1. CDR1 and CDR2 (germline): LNHNV, YYDKDF (reference sequence). V trimming: 3 bases; J trimming: 5 bases; junction bases outside the gene matches: 2. The CDR3 runs to 14 residues. In DNA, the CDR3 is TGTGCCACCAGCAGGGACAGGGGGCTTTATGGCTACACCTTC. This sequence encodes CATSRDRGLYGYTF.

This clone occurred a few times. The CDR3 spells CASSLRTSNTEAFF. The CDR3 DNA reads as TGCGCCAGCAGCTTACGGACATCGAACACTGAAGCTTTCTTT. The chain couples TRBV5-1 to TRBJ1-1, with a possible D match to TRBD1 (5 bases). CDR3 length: 14 residues. V lost 2 bases to trimming and J lost 1 base, with 9 bases between them. The V gene's germline CDR1 is SGHRS and CDR2 YFSETQ.

The chain is built from TRBV5-1 and TRBJ2-7, with D perhaps matching TRBD2 (5 bases). The CDR3 has 12 residues. Trimming stripped 4 bases from V and 2 bases from J, with 7 bases between. CDR1 is SGHRS and CDR2 is YFSETQ in the germline V gene. This chain's CDR3 is CASSPGTYEQYF. The CDR3 coding sequence is TGCGCCAGCAGCCCCGGGACCTACGAGCAGTACTTC.

The CDR3 is CASSMGTGTYEQYF. The CDR3 bases are TGTGCCAGCAGCATGGGGACAGGGACCTACGAGCAGTACTTC. The chain uses TRBV5-5 and TRBJ2-7; TRBD1 aligns across 9 bases. Looked up from germline, CDR1 is SGHKS and CDR2 is YYEKEE (reference sequence). The junction had 4 bases not matched to a gene; V was cut back by 4 bases and J by 2 bases. The CDR3 is 14 amino acids.

The chain joins TRBV5-1 to TRBJ2-2, with a possible D match to TRBD1 (6 bases). V gave up 4 bases and J gave up 9 bases, with 19 bases separating them. The V gene's germline CDR1 is SGHRS and CDR2 YFSETQ. The CDR3 is 15 amino acids. CDR3 coding DNA: TGCGCCAGCAGCGCCGGACAGATAGGGGACCGGGAGCTGTTTTTT. It codes for CASSAGQIGDRELFF.

This clone has more than one count but fewer than ten. The chain employs TRBV29-1 and TRBJ2-7; 9 nucleotides match TRBD1. J gave up 0 bases and V 4 bases, and 13 bases lay outside the gene matches. Germline CDR1 and CDR2: SQVTM and ANQGSEA. There are 17 residues in the CDR3. CDR3 residues: CSVVLSGTGSVSYEQYF. In DNA, the CDR3 is TGCAGCGTTGTTCTGTCTGGGACAGGGTCCGTCTCCTACGAGCAGTACTTC.

The rearrangement joins TRBV2 to TRBJ2-2; D might be TRBD1 (5 bases). This CDR3 has 13 amino acids. Germline CDR1 and CDR2: SNHLY and FYNNEI. V shed 8 bases and J shed 4 bases, with 11 bases lying between them. CDR3 DNA: TGTGCCAGCGATCAGGGTGGCACCGGGGAGCTGTTTTTT. The encoded protein is CASDQGGTGELFF.

The chain employs TRBV11-3 and TRBJ2-3; 8 bases line up with TRBD1. The CDR3 has 16 residues. CDR1 is SGHNT, CDR2 YENEEA, per germline. The V and J ends lost 3 bases and 2 bases, in that order; junction bases with no gene match: 7. The CDR3 loop is CASSFGSGQATDTQYF. Here the CDR3 DNA reads TGTGCCAGCAGCTTCGGCTCGGGACAGGCCACAGATACGCAGTATTTT.

The rearrangement uses TRBV30 and TRBJ2-3, with D hard to call. The germline V and J ends were trimmed by 0 bases and 2 bases, with 9 bases remaining between them. CDR1 and CDR2 from the germline V gene are GTSNPN and SVGIG (reference sequence). The CDR3 has 14 amino acids. The DNA for the CDR3 is TGTGCCTGGAGTGTCCAGGCAGTCACAGATACGCAGTATTTT. Protein: CAWSVQAVTDTQYF.

The rearrangement links TRBV5-6 to TRBJ2-7; 9 nucleotides line up with TRBD1. J lost 2 bases, V lost 4 bases, and 10 bases had no gene match. CDR3 size: 16 residues. The germline V gene has CDR1 SGHDT and CDR2 YYEEEE. The CDR3 DNA sequence: TGTGCCAGCAGCACTGATAGGACAGGGGACACCTACGAGCAGTACTTC. Translation: CASSTDRTGDTYEQYF.

The rearrangement uses TRBV9 and TRBJ2-3; D gene ambiguous. Trimming took 1 base from V and 6 from J, leaving 15 bases between them. The CDR3 is 15 residues long. Germline loops: CDR1 SGDLS, CDR2 YYNGEE. CDR3 residues: CASSVKDWAHDTQYF. For the CDR3, the DNA is TGTGCCAGCAGCGTAAAAGATTGGGCCCACGATACGCAGTATTTT.

This chain connects TRBV7-2 to TRBJ2-7, with TRBD2 matching 11 bases. Germline CDR1 is SGHTA and CDR2 is FQGNSA. The CDR3 runs 15 residues. The J segment lost 2 bases and the V segment lost 3 bases, leaving 3 bases of the junction unmatched. For the CDR3, the DNA is TGTGCCAGCAGCTTTACTAGCGGGGGACCCTACGAGCAGTACTTC. It translates to CASSFTSGGPYEQYF.

The V and J genes are TRBV7-2 and TRBJ2-1; 8 bases map to TRBD1. The V gene end was trimmed by 4 bases and the J gene end by 5 bases; junction bases not matched to a gene: 4. The germline gives CDR1 SGHTA, CDR2 FQGNSA. This CDR3 has 14 residues. CDR3 loop: CASSSRTGNNEQFF. The CDR3 DNA sequence: TGTGCCAGCAGCTCCCGGACAGGGAACAATGAGCAGTTCTTC.

This chain uses TRBV4-2 with TRBJ2-7; TRBD2 matches 16 bases. V lost 6 bases and J lost 1; bases outside the gene matches: 9. The V gene's germline CDR1 is LGHNA and CDR2 YNFKEQ. The CDR3 extends over 18 amino acids. CDR3: CASSTGLAGGGFSYEQYF. DNA of the CDR3: TGTGCCAGCAGTACGGGACTAGCGGGAGGGGGATTTTCCTACGAGCAGTACTTC.

The J gene is TRBJ2-3, the V gene TRBV20-1, with D uncertain. With 6 bases removed from V and 3 bases from J, the gap between germline ends came to 7 bases. CDR1 DFQATT and CDR2 SNEGSKA come from the germline V gene (reference sequence). The CDR3 runs 11 residues. The CDR3 loop is CSAAVTDTQYF. The CDR3 nucleotides read TGCAGTGCGGCGGTTACAGATACGCAGTATTTT.

The rearrangement links TRBV9 to TRBJ2-5; TRBD2 matches 11 bases. The V gene's germline CDR1 is SGDLS and CDR2 YYNGEE. This CDR3 has 14 residues. With 2 bases clipped from V and 4 bases from J, the junction kept 1 base outside the gene matches. For the CDR3, the DNA is TGTGCCAGCAGCGTCCTAGCGGGGGGAGAGACCCAGTACTTC. This gives the protein CASSVLAGGETQYF.

The chain uses TRBV19 and TRBJ1-2, with a possible D match to TRBD1 (5 bases). Germline V gene lookup returns CDR1 LNHDA and CDR2 SQIVND (reference sequence). Between the trimmed V and J ends, which lost 5 bases and 3 bases, there was a span of 16 bases. The CDR3 totals 15 residues. In DNA, the CDR3 is TGTGCCAGTAGTCGGGGATTGTGGGGGGACTATGGCTACACCTTC. Amino acid sequence: CASSRGLWGDYGYTF.

This chain links TRBV27 with TRBJ1-4; D might be TRBD1 (6 bases). V shed 3 bases and J shed 0 bases, with 11 bases lying between them. The length of the CDR3 is 16 residues. Per germline, CDR1 MNHEY and CDR2 SMNVEV (reference sequence). DNA of the CDR3: TGTGCCAGCAGTTTTATACAGGGACCAACTAATGAAAAACTGTTTTTT. This translates into CASSFIQGPTNEKLFF.

The genes are TRBV7-2 and TRBJ2-1, with TRBD2 identical over 7 bases. From germline, CDR1 is SGHTA and CDR2 FQGNSA. The CDR3 is 15 amino acids. V gave up 5 bases and J gave up 9 bases; unmatched junction bases: 13. The CDR3 DNA is TGTGCCAGCAGCCGCCACCGGCGGGAGAGCGGTGAGCAGTTCTTC. This codes for CASSRHRRESGEQFF.

The CDR3: CASSQVAGAFMNTEAFF. The CDR3 DNA is TGTGCCAGCAGCCAAGTTGCAGGGGCCTTTATGAACACTGAAGCTTTCTTT. V and J are TRBV14 and TRBJ1-1, with a tentative D call TRBD1 (6 bases). V was clipped by 1 base and J by 0 bases, with 15 bases between them. Germline CDR1 reads SGHDN; CDR2 reads FVKESK. The CDR3 spans 17 residues.